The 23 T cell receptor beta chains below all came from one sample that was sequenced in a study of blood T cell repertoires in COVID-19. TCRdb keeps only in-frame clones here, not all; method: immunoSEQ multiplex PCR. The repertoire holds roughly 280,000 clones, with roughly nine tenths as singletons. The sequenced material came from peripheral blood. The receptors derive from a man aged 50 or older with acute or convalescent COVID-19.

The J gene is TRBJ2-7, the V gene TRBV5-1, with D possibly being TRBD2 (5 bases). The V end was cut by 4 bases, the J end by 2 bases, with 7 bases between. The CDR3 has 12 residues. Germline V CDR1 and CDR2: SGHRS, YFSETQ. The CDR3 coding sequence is TGCGCCAGCAGCAGCGGACCCTACGAGCAGTACTTC. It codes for CASSSGPYEQYF.

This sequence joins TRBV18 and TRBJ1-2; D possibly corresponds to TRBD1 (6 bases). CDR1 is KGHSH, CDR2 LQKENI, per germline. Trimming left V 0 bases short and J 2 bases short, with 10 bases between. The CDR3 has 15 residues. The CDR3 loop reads CASSPPDRRNYGYTF. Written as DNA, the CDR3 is TGTGCCAGCTCACCACCCGACAGGAGAAACTATGGCTACACCTTC.

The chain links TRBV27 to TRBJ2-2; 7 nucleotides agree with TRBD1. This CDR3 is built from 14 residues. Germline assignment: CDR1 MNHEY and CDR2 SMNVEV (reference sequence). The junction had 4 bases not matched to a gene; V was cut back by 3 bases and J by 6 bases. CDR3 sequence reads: CASSFEGAAGELFF. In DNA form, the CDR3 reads TGTGCCAGCAGTTTTGAGGGGGCAGCCGGGGAGCTGTTTTTT.

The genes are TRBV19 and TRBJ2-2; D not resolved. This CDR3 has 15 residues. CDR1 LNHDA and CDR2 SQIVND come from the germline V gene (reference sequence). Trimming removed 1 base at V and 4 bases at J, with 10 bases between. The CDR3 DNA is TGTGCCAGTAGTATAGGTAATACGGGCACCGGGGAGCTGTTTTTT. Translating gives CASSIGNTGTGELFF.

CDR3 loop: CASSLSGRFTEKLFF. The CDR3 DNA is TGTGCCAGCAGCTTATCAGGAAGGTTTACAGAAAAACTGTTTTTT. The V gene is TRBV7-3, the J gene TRBJ1-4; D remains ambiguous. This CDR3 is 15 amino acids long. V was cut by 2 bases and J by 8 bases, with 15 bases left in between. Per the germline V gene, CDR1 is SGHTA and CDR2 is FQGTGA.

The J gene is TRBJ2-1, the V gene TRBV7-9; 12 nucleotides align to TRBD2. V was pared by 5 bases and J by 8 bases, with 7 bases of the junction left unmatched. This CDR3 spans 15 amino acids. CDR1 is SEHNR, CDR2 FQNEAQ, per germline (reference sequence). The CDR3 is CASSASGGALYEQFF. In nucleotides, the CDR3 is TGTGCCAGCAGCGCTAGCGGGGGGGCCCTATATGAGCAGTTCTTC.

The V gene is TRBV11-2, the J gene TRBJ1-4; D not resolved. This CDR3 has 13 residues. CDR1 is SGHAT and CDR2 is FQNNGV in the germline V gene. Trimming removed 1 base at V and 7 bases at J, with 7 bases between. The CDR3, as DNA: TGTGCCAGCAGCTTAGGGTCCAGTGAAAAACTGTTTTTT. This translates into CASSLGSSEKLFF. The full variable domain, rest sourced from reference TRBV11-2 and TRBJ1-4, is EAGVAQSPRYKIIEKRQSVAFWCNPISGHATLYWYQQILGQGPKLLIQFQNNGVVDDSQLPKDRFSAERLKGVDSTLKIQPAKLEDSAVYLCASSLGSSEKLFFGSGTQLSVL.

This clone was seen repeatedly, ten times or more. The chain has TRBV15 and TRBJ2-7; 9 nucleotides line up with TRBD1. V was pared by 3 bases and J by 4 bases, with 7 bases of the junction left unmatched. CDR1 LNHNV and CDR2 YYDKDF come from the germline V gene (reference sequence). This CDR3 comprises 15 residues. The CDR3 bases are TGTGCCACCAGCAGGGGGGAACAGGGGGCGTACGAGCAGTACTTC. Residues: CATSRGEQGAYEQYF.

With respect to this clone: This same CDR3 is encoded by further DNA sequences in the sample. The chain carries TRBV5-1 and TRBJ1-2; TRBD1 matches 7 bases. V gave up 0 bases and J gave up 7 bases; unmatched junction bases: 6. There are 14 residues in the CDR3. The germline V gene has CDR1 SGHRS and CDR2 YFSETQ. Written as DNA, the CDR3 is TGCGCCAGCAGCTTGGGGCCGGCAGGGGGTGGCTACACCTTC. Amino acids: CASSLGPAGGGYTF.

The CDR3 region is CAISETDNQPQHF. CDR3 DNA sequence: TGTGCCATCAGTGAGACAGACAATCAGCCCCAGCATTTT. This rearrangement joins TRBV10-3 to TRBJ1-5; no clear D. Germline CDR1 and CDR2: ENHRY and SYGVKD. The CDR3 consists of 13 residues. Trimming removed 2 bases at V and 3 bases at J, with 5 bases between.

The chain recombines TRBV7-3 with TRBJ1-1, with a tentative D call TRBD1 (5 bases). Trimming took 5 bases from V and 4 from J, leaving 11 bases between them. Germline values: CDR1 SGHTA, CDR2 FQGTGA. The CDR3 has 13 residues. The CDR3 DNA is TGTGCCAGCAGCCAAGGACAAACCACTGAAGCTTTCTTT. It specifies CASSQGQTTEAFF.

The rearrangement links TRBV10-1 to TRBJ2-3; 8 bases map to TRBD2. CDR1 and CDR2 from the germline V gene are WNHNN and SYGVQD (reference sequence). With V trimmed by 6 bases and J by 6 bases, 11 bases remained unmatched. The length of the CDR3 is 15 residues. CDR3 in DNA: TGCGCCAGCAGGGAAGGACTAGCATCACCCGATACGCAGTATTTT. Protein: CASREGLASPDTQYF.

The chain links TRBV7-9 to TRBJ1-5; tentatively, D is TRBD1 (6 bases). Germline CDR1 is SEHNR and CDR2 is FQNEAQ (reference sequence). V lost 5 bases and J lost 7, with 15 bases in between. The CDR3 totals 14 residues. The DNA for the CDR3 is TGTGCCAGCAGCCTACAGGGCCGTCAACAGCCCCAGCATTTT. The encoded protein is CASSLQGRQQPQHF.

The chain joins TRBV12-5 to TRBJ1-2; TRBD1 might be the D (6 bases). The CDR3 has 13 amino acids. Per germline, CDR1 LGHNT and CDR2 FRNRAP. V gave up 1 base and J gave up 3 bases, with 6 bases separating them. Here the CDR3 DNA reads TGTGCTAGTGGTTTGGGGACAGACTATGGCTACACCTTC. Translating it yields CASGLGTDYGYTF.

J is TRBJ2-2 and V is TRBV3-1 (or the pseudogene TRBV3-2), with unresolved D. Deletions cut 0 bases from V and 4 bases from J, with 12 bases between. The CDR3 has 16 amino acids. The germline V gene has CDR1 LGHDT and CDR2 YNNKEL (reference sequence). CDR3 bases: TGTGCCAGCAGCCAAGAGGGCAGGCAAATCACCGGGGAGCTGTTTTTT. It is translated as CASSQEGRQITGELFF.

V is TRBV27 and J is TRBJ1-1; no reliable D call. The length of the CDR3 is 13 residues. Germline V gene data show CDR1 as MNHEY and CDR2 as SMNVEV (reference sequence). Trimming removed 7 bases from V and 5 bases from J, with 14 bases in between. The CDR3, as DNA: TGTGCCAGCACCTTAGCTCGGGGTACTGAAGCTTTCTTT. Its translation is CASTLARGTEAFF.

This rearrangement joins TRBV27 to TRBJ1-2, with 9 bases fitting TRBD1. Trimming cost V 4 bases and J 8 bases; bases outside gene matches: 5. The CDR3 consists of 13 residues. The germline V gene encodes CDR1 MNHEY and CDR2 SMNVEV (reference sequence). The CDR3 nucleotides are TGTGCCAGCAGTTATCGGACAGGGGTAGGCTACACCTTC. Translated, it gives CASSYRTGVGYTF.

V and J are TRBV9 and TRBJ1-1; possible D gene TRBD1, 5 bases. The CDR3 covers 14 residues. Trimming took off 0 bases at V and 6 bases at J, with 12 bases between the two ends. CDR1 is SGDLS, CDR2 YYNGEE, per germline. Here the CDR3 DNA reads TGTGCCAGCAGCGTAGGTCCGGGGGGGTCTGAAGCTTTCTTT. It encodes CASSVGPGGSEAFF.

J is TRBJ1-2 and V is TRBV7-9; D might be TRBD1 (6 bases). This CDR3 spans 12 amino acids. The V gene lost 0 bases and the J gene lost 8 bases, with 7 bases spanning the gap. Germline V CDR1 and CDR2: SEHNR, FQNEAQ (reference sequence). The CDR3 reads CASSLAGTGYTF. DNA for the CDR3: TGTGCCAGCAGCTTAGCGGGGACAGGCTACACCTTC.

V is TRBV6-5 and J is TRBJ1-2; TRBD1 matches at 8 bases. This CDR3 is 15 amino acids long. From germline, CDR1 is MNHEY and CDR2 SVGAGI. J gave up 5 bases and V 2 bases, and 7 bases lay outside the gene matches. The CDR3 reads CASSYTQGARYGYTF. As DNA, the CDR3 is TGTGCCAGCAGTTACACGCAGGGGGCGCGGTATGGCTACACCTTC.

The chain's CDR3 is CASSLGSGGETQYF. The CDR3 coding sequence is TGTGCCAGCAGCTTAGGGAGCGGGGGGGAGACCCAGTACTTC. The rearrangement links TRBV11-2 to TRBJ2-5; 9 nucleotides agree with TRBD2. The CDR3 is made up of 14 amino acids. V shed 1 base, J shed 5 bases, and the junction held 2 bases outside the gene matches. CDR1 and CDR2 from the germline V gene are SGHAT and FQNNGV.

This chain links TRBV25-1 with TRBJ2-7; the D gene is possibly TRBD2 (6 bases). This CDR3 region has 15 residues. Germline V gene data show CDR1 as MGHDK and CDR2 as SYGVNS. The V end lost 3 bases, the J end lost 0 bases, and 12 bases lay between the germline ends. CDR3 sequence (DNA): TGTGCCAGCAGTGACTGGGGGGTTAGCTCCTACGAGCAGTACTTC. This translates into CASSDWGVSSYEQYF.

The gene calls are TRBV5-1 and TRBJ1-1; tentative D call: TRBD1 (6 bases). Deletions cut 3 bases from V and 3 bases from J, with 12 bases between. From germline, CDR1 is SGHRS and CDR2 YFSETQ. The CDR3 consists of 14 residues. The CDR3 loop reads CASSSGDGDTEAFF. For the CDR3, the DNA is TGCGCCAGCAGCTCAGGGGACGGGGACACTGAAGCTTTCTTT.